This T cell receptor beta chain comes out of a study of T cell responses to AZD1222 COVID-19 vaccine. Whole-study findings and limits: Scientists sampled the repertoires only once the peak T cell response had passed. Donors were mostly white British, more females; clonal diversity possibly underestimated. The study found Spike-specific TCR breadth and depth rose after two AZD1222 doses.

Measured with immunoSEQ multiplex PCR; TCRdb has only the in-frame clones, and not every one. The sample contains around 120,000 clones, about 79% of which appear only once. Worth noting for this clone: Antigen unknown.

Second-dose timings of about 4 or about 12 weeks were pooled. The CDR3 length is 15 residues. Germline V gene data show CDR1 as SGHRS and CDR2 as YFSETQ. V was clipped by 1 base and J by 8 bases; unmatched bases: 5. The chain recombines TRBV5-1 with TRBJ1-4; 10 positions match TRBD1. Material: peripheral blood, obtained 28 days after the second AZD1222 dose. This clonotype originated in an adult who received the AZD1222 COVID-19 vaccine. The CDR3 sequence is CASSLNTGQGEKLFF. The CDR3 DNA sequence: TGCGCCAGCAGCTTGAATACGGGACAGGGGGAAAAACTGTTTTTT. Full variable domain (outside the CDR3, taken from reference TRBV5-1 and TRBJ1-4): KAGVTQTPRYLIKTRGQQVTLSCSPISGHRSVSWYQQTPGQGLQFLFEYFSETQRNKGNFPGRFSGRQFSNSRSEMNVSTLELGDSALYLCASSLNTGQGEKLFFGSGTQLSVL.